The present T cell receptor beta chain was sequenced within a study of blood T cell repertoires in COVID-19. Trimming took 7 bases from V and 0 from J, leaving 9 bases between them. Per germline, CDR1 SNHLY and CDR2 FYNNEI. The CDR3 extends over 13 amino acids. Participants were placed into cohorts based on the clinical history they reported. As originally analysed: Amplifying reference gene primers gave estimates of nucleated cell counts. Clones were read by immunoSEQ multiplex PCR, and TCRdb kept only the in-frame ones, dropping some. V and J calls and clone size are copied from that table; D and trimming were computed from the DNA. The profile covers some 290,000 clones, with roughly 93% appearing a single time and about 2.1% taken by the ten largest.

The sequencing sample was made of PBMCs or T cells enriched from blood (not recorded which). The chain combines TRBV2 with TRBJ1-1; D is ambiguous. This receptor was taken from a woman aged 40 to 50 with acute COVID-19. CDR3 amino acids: CASKREVNTEAFF. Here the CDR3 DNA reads TGTGCCAGCAAGCGGGAAGTGAACACTGAAGCTTTCTTT.